The sequence of this T cell receptor beta chain was determined in a study of cytomegalovirus exposure and HLA in healthy donors. Study details: Researchers previously reported finding about 110 million unique TCR beta sequences from about 170 million T cells.

This PCR relied on a set of 60 Vbeta primers and 13 Jbeta primers. Sequencing was performed with immunoSEQ multiplex PCR; in TCRdb, only in-frame clones are kept and a portion is missing. The sample lists about 180,000 clones, more than 65% occurring once. A remark on this clone: Its antigen remains unknown.

Broader study findings: Most TCR sequences were rare, but some public TCRs occurred in many donors.

This CDR3 has 16 amino acids. V lost 3 bases to trimming and J lost 4 bases, with 16 bases between them. Germline lookup yields CDR1 MRHNA and CDR2 SNTAGT. Sequencing was carried out using PBMCs. This TCR was recovered from a girl aged 2 to 9 in good health and CMV-seropositive. This chain uses TRBV6-4 with TRBJ1-3, with TRBD1 as a possible D gene (5 bases). In nucleotides, the CDR3 is TGTGCCAGCAGTGAGGGCCCCGTACAGGTCGGAAACACCATATATTTT. Its translation is CASSEGPVQVGNTIYF.